Below are 26 T cell receptor beta chains sequenced from a single sample in a study of blood T cell repertoires in COVID-19. Profiled with immunoSEQ multiplex PCR; TCRdb holds only in-frame clones, not every one. The sample has about 230,000 clones, 70% to 85% seen once. The sequenced sample was peripheral blood. These receptors were collected from a middle-aged woman who had recovered from COVID-19.

The rearrangement links TRBV24-1 to TRBJ1-2; the D is unclear. Trimming took off 3 bases at V and 5 bases at J, with 12 bases between the two ends. This CDR3 has 14 residues. The germline V gene has CDR1 KGHDR and CDR2 SFDVKD. The CDR3 nucleotides are TGTGCCACCAGTGATGCATTCACTCGTTATGGCTACACCTTC. Its translation is CATSDAFTRYGYTF.

This clone was observed a handful of times. This sequence joins TRBV18 and TRBJ1-3, with 9 nucleotides matching TRBD1. Germline CDR1 reads KGHSH; CDR2 reads LQKENI. J lost 14 bases, V lost 3 bases, and 11 bases had no gene match. This CDR3 has 14 residues. The CDR3 here is CASSPGTGRPGVYF. In nucleotides, the CDR3 is TGTGCCAGCTCACCCGGGACAGGGCGCCCCGGAGTATATTTT.

The CDR3, as DNA: TGTGCCATCAGTGAGTCCGACAGAGATACGCAGTATTTT. Translated, it gives CAISESDRDTQYF. This chain joins TRBV10-3 and TRBJ2-3, with a tentative D call TRBD1 (5 bases). The CDR3 runs 13 residues. CDR1 and CDR2 from the germline V gene are ENHRY and SYGVKD. Trimming removed 0 bases at V and 5 bases at J, with 6 bases between.

V and J are TRBV24-1 and TRBJ2-2, with 11 bases matching TRBD2. The length of the CDR3 is 18 residues. V lost 6 bases, J lost 7 bases, and 15 bases stayed unmatched. Germline V lookup: CDR1 KGHDR, CDR2 SFDVKD. In nucleotides, the CDR3 is TGTGCCACCAGTTCCGCCGGATTAGCGGGGGGGCGTTTCGGGGAGCTGTTTTTT. This sequence encodes CATSSAGLAGGRFGELFF.

V is TRBV5-1 and J is TRBJ1-1; 8 positions agree with TRBD1. With V trimmed by 0 bases and J by 2 bases, 3 bases remained unmatched. There are 15 residues in the CDR3. Germline CDR1 SGHRS, CDR2 YFSETQ. The CDR3 loop reads CASSLGGTGNTEAFF. CDR3 bases: TGCGCCAGCAGCTTGGGGGGGACAGGCAACACTGAAGCTTTCTTT.

V is TRBV6-5 and J is TRBJ1-5; no definite D call. Trimming left V 7 bases short and J 3 bases short, with 16 bases between. The CDR3 has 15 residues. Looked up from germline, CDR1 is MNHEY and CDR2 is SVGAGI. CDR3 in DNA: TGTGCCAGCACGTCAGGTAGTTGGGCCAATCAGCCCCAGCATTTT. Translating gives CASTSGSWANQPQHF.

The V gene is TRBV18, the J gene TRBJ1-4, with 8 bases aligning to TRBD1. Germline CDR1 and CDR2: KGHSH and LQKENI. CDR3 length: 14 residues. The ends lost 5 bases at V and 12 bases at J; junction bases unmatched: 11. The CDR3 sequence is CASSEDRGLVELFF. In nucleotides, the CDR3 is TGTGCCAGCTCAGAAGACAGGGGCTTGGTTGAACTGTTTTTT.

The chain joins TRBV7-8 to TRBJ1-3; TRBD1 might be the D (5 bases). Trimming stripped 0 bases from V and 4 bases from J, with 7 bases between. Germline V lookup: CDR1 SGHVS, CDR2 FQNEAQ. This CDR3 region has 14 residues. The CDR3 reads CASSLATDGNTIYF. The CDR3, as DNA: TGTGCCAGCAGCTTAGCGACAGACGGAAACACCATATATTTT.

This clone was seen once. The genes are TRBV7-2 and TRBJ2-3; TRBD2 matches 9 bases. The CDR3 sequence is 11 residues long. The V segment lost 5 bases and the J segment 12 bases; nucleotides outside the gene matches: 3. The germline V gene encodes CDR1 SGHTA and CDR2 FQGNSA. The CDR3 region has the DNA TGTGCCAGCAGCCTCGGGACTAGCCAGTATTTT. It specifies CASSLGTSQYF.

V gene TRBV27 combines with J gene TRBJ2-3; 8 positions agree with TRBD1. CDR3 length: 16 residues. V dropped 4 bases and J dropped 2; count of bases not matched to a gene: 8. Per the germline V gene, CDR1 is MNHEY and CDR2 is SMNVEV (reference sequence). The CDR3 loop reads CASSWSGTGITDTQYF. The CDR3 bases are TGTGCCAGCAGTTGGAGTGGGACAGGCATCACAGATACGCAGTATTTT.

This clone has only a few counts. The chain joins TRBV13 to TRBJ1-1; possible D gene TRBD1, 5 bases. The CDR3 is 15 amino acids. V gave up 4 bases and J gave up 2 bases, with 14 bases separating them. The germline V gene has CDR1 PRHDT and CDR2 FYEKMQ (reference sequence). The CDR3 reads CASSSPSQGNTEAFF. The CDR3 nucleotides read TGTGCCAGCAGCTCCCCATCTCAGGGAAACACTGAAGCTTTCTTT.

Only one count was recorded for this clone. The chain is built from TRBV2 and TRBJ1-1; D is possibly TRBD1 (5 bases). This CDR3 has 14 amino acids. The V end was cut by 6 bases, the J end by 5 bases, with 16 bases between. The germline gives CDR1 SNHLY, CDR2 FYNNEI. CDR3 nucleotide sequence: TGTGCCAGCAGCCTTACAGGTTGGGAAACTGAAGCTTTCTTT. It translates to CASSLTGWETEAFF.

The chain uses TRBV18 and TRBJ2-1; D might be TRBD2 (5 bases). CDR1 is KGHSH, CDR2 LQKENI, per germline. V shed 3 bases and J shed 3 bases, with 6 bases lying between them. This CDR3 is built from 13 residues. The CDR3 DNA reads as TGTGCCAGCTCACCCCGGGACTACAATGAGCAGTTCTTC. Amino acids: CASSPRDYNEQFF.

This clone occurred once. This chain joins TRBV12-3 or TRBV12-4 and TRBJ2-7, with D perhaps TRBD1 (7 bases). V was clipped by 7 bases and J by 5 bases, with 15 bases between them. The CDR3 loop spans 13 amino acids. This chain's CDR3 is CASTLEGAHEQYF. The CDR3 bases are TGTGCCAGCACTCTGGAGGGGGCTCACGAGCAGTACTTC.

The genes are TRBV14 and TRBJ1-6, with D unresolved. Between the trimmed V and J ends, which lost 1 base and 0 bases, there was a span of 10 bases. The CDR3 length is 17 residues. Germline lookup yields CDR1 SGHDN and CDR2 FVKESK. CDR3 in amino acids: CASSQVTGSSYNSPLHF. CDR3 bases: TGTGCCAGCAGCCAAGTAACCGGGAGCTCCTATAATTCACCCCTCCACTTT. The full variable domain, with the rest looked up from reference TRBV14 and TRBJ1-6, is EAGVTQFPSHSVIEKGQTVTLRCDPISGHDNLYWYRRVMGKEIKFLLHFVKESKQDESGMPNNRFLAERTGGTYSTLKVQPAELEDSGVYFCASSQVTGSSYNSPLHFGNGTRLTVT.

This clone has only one observation. The rearrangement uses TRBV3-1 (or the pseudogene TRBV3-2) and TRBJ1-1, with D unresolved. Trimming took off 0 bases at V and 4 bases at J, with 15 bases between the two ends. The V gene's germline CDR1 is LGHDT and CDR2 YNNKEL (reference sequence). The CDR3 has 16 amino acids. CDR3 amino acids: CASSQDLNPGSTEAFF. In DNA form, the CDR3 reads TGTGCCAGCAGCCAAGATTTGAACCCTGGGAGCACTGAAGCTTTCTTT.

This clone has only a few counts. The gene calls are TRBV19 and TRBJ1-1, with D possibly TRBD1 on 5 matching bases. The germline CDR1 and CDR2 sequences are LNHDA and SQIVND (reference sequence). The CDR3 covers 16 residues. V lost 8 bases to trimming and J lost 5 bases, with 24 bases between them. The CDR3 sequence is CASSKGILSPKTEAFF. The CDR3 region has the DNA TGTGCCAGTTCTAAGGGGATTTTGAGCCCAAAGACTGAAGCTTTCTTT.

V gene TRBV7-2 combines with J gene TRBJ2-4, with D perhaps matching TRBD1 (5 bases). This CDR3 comprises 14 residues. Germline CDR1 is SGHTA and CDR2 is FQGNSA. The V and J ends lost 5 bases and 1 base respectively, with 9 bases between them. DNA for the CDR3: TGTGCCAGCAGCAGGCAGGGTGCCAAAAACATTCAGTACTTC. This gives the protein CASSRQGAKNIQYF.

The rearrangement links TRBV15 to TRBJ1-1; D is unclear. Deletions cut 0 bases from V and 4 bases from J, with 9 bases between. CDR3 length: 14 amino acids. Germline values: CDR1 LNHNV, CDR2 YYDKDF (reference sequence). The CDR3 loop is CATSRDRTVTEAFF. The CDR3 region has the DNA TGTGCCACCAGCAGAGATAGAACGGTCACTGAAGCTTTCTTT. The full variable domain, its missing parts supplied by reference TRBV15 and TRBJ1-1, is DAMVIQNPRYQVTQFGKPVTLSCSQTLNHNVMYWYQQKSSQAPKLLFHYYDKDFNNEADTPDNFQSRRPNTSFCFLDIRSPGLGDTAMYLCATSRDRTVTEAFFGQGTRLTVV.

The chain recombines TRBV29-1 with TRBJ2-7, with 7 bases matching TRBD1. Trimming at V came to 8 bases and at J to 3 bases, leaving 10 bases not matched to a gene. The germline V gene has CDR1 SQVTM and CDR2 ANQGSEA. The CDR3 length is 13 residues. CDR3 DNA: TGCAGCTATATCGGGACAGTTGACTACGAGCAGTACTTC. Translating it yields CSYIGTVDYEQYF.

V gene TRBV16 combines with J gene TRBJ1-5; no clear D gene. The germline V gene encodes CDR1 KGHSY and CDR2 FQNENV. CDR3 size: 15 residues. V was trimmed by 0 bases and J by 4 bases, leaving 10 bases between them. This CDR3 is CASSQSVQNNQPQHF. CDR3 coding DNA: TGTGCCAGCAGCCAATCGGTACAGAATAATCAGCCCCAGCATTTT.

The chain has TRBV6-5 and TRBJ2-3, with 10 bases identical to TRBD2. After removal of 0 bases from V and 2 bases from J, the junction contained 2 bases not matched to a gene. The length of the CDR3 is 16 residues. CDR1 and CDR2 from the germline V gene are MNHEY and SVGAGI. This chain's CDR3 is CASSYSSGGHTDTQYF. The DNA of the CDR3 is TGTGCCAGCAGTTACTCTAGCGGGGGGCACACAGATACGCAGTATTTT.

CDR3 region: CASSPGGVASNEQYF. The CDR3 coding sequence is TGCGCCAGCAGCCCCGGGGGGGTAGCGTCCAACGAGCAGTACTTC. V gene TRBV4-3 combines with J gene TRBJ2-7, with TRBD2 identical over 8 bases. J was trimmed by 5 bases and V by 4 bases; bases with no gene match: 10. The CDR3 runs to 15 residues. Germline loops: CDR1 LGHNA, CDR2 YSLEER.

The chain employs TRBV4-3 and TRBJ1-2, with D uncertain. The CDR3 has 14 residues. Germline-derived CDR1 and CDR2 are LGHNA and YSLEER. V shed 0 bases and J shed 8 bases, with 13 bases lying between them. CDR3 sequence reads: CASSQDGRMNGYTF. DNA for the CDR3: TGCGCCAGCAGCCAAGATGGCAGGATGAACGGCTACACCTTC.

The chain is built from TRBV2 and TRBJ1-2; no clear D gene. The CDR3 spans 13 residues. V lost 4 bases and J 4 bases, leaving 10 bases between the germline ends. Germline V gene sequence: CDR1 SNHLY, CDR2 FYNNEI. Here the CDR3 reads CASSGQALYGYTF. The CDR3, as DNA: TGTGCCAGCAGTGGGCAGGCGCTCTATGGCTACACCTTC. Looking up the rest from reference TRBV2 and TRBJ1-2 gives the full variable domain: EPEVTQTPSHQVTQMGQEVILRCVPISNHLYFYWYRQILGQKVEFLVSFYNNEISEKSEIFDDQFSVERPDGSNFTLKIRSTKLEDSAMYFCASSGQALYGYTFGSGTRLTVV.

The CDR3 DNA sequence: TGTGCCAGCAGTTTAAGGACGGGAAATGAAAAACTGTTTTTT. Translation gives CASSLRTGNEKLFF. The J gene is TRBJ1-4, the V gene TRBV6-5; D ambiguous. Germline lookup yields CDR1 MNHEY and CDR2 SVGAGI. The V end was cut by 4 bases, the J end by 5 bases, with 11 bases between. This CDR3 spans 14 amino acids.